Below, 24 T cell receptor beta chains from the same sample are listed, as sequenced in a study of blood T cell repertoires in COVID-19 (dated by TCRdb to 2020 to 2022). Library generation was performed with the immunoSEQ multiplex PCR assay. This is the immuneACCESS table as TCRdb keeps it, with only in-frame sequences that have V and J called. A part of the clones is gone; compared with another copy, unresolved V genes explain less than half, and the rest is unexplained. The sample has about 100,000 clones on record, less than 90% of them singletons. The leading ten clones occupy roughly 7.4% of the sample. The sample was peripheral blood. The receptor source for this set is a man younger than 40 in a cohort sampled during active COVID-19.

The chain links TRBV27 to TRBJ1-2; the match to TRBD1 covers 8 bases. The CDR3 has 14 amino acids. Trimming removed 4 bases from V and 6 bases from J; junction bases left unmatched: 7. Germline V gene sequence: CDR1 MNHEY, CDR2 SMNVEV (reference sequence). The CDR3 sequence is CASSSLDRANGYTF. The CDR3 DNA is TGTGCCAGCAGTTCCCTGGACAGGGCAAATGGCTACACCTTC.

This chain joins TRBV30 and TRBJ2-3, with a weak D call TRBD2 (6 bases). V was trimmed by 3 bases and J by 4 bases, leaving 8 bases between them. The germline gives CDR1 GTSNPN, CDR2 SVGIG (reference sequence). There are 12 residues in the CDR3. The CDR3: CAWSSGADTQYF. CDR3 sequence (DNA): TGTGCCTGGAGCTCGGGGGCAGATACGCAGTATTTT.

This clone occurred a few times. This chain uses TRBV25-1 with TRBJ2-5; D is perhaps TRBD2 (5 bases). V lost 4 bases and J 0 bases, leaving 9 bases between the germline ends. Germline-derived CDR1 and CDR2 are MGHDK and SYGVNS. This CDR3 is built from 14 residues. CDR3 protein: CASSADGDQETQYF. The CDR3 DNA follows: TGTGCCAGCAGTGCTGACGGGGACCAAGAGACCCAGTACTTC.

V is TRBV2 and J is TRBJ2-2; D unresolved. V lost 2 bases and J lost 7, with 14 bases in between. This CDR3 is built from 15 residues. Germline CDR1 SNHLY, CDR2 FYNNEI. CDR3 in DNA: TGTGCCAGCAGTGAAAGATTGACTGGTTTCGGGGAGCTGTTTTTT. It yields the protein CASSERLTGFGELFF. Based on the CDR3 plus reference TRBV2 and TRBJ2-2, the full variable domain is EPEVTQTPSHQVTQMGQEVILRCVPISNHLYFYWYRQILGQKVEFLVSFYNNEISEKSEIFDDQFSVERPDGSNFTLKIRSTKLEDSAMYFCASSERLTGFGELFFGEGSRLTVL.

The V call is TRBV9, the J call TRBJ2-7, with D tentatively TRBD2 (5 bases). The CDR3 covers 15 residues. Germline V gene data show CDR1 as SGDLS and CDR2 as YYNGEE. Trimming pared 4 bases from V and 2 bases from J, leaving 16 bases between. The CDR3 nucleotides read TGTGCCAGCAGCCGAGAGGGCGGAGGAACCTACGAGCAGTACTTC. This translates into CASSREGGGTYEQYF.

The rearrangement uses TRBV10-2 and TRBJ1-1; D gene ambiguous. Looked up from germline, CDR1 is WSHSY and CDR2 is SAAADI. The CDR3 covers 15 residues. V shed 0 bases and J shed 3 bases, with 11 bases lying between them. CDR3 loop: CASSESPLRYTEAFF. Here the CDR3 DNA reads TGCGCCAGCAGTGAGTCTCCCCTGCGTTACACTGAAGCTTTCTTT.

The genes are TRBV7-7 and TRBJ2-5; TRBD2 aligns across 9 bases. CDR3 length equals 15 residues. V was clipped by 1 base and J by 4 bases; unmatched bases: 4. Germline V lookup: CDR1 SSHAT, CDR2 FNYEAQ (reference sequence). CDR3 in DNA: TGTGCCAGCAGCTTAGTAGCGGGGGCCGCAGAGACCCAGTACTTC. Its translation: CASSLVAGAAETQYF. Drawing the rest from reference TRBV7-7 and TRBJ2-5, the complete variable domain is GAGVSQSPRYKVTKRGQDVTLRCDPISSHATLYWYQQALGQGPEFLTYFNYEAQPDKSGLPSDRFSAERPEGSISTLTIQRTEQRDSAMYRCASSLVAGAAETQYFGPGTRLLVL.

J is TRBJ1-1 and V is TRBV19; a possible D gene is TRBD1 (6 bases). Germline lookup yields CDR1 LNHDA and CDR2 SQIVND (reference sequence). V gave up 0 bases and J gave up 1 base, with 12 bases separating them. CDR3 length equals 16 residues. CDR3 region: CASSIDLETGNTEAFF. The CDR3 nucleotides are TGTGCCAGTAGTATAGATCTCGAGACAGGGAACACTGAAGCTTTCTTT.

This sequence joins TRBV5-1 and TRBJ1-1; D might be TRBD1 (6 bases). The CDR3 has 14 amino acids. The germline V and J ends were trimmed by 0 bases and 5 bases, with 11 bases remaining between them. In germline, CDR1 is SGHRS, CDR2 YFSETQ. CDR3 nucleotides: TGCGCCAGCAGCTTGGAGGGGGTCGGAACTGAAGCTTTCTTT. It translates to CASSLEGVGTEAFF. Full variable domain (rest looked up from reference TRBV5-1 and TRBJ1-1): KAGVTQTPRYLIKTRGQQVTLSCSPISGHRSVSWYQQTPGQGLQFLFEYFSETQRNKGNFPGRFSGRQFSNSRSEMNVSTLELGDSALYLCASSLEGVGTEAFFGQGTRLTVV.

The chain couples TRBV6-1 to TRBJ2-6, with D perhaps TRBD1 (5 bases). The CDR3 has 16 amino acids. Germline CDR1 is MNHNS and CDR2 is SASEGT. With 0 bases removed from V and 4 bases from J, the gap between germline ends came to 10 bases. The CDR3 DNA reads TGTGCCAGCAGTGAAGCGGGGCAGACGGGGGCCAACGTCCTGACTTTC. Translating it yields CASSEAGQTGANVLTF.

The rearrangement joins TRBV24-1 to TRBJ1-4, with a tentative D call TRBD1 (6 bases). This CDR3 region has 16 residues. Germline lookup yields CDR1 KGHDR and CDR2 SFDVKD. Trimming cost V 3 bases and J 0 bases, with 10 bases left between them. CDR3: CATSDGGAATNEKLFF. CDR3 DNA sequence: TGTGCCACCAGTGATGGGGGGGCAGCAACTAATGAAAAACTGTTTTTT.

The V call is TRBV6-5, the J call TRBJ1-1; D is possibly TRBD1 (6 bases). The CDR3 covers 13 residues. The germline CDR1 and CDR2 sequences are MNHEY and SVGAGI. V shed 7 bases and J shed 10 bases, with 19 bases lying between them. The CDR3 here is CASKGDRRTGAFF. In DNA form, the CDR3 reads TGTGCCAGCAAAGGTGACAGGCGAACCGGAGCTTTCTTT.

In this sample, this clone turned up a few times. As DNA, the CDR3 is TGTGCCAGCAGTTCGGTTAGACTTAGCGGCAATCAGCCCCAGCATTTT. Translated: CASSSVRLSGNQPQHF. The chain joins TRBV27 to TRBJ1-5; no definite D call. CDR3 length: 16 amino acids. V was trimmed by 4 bases and J by 2 bases, leaving 15 bases between them. Germline loops: CDR1 MNHEY, CDR2 SMNVEV (reference sequence).

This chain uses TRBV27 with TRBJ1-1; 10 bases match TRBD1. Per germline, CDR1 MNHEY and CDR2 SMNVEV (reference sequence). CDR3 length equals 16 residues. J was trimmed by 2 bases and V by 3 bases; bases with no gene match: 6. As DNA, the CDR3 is TGTGCCAGCAGTTTCAGGCGGGACAGGGGAAACACTGAAGCTTTCTTT. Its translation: CASSFRRDRGNTEAFF.

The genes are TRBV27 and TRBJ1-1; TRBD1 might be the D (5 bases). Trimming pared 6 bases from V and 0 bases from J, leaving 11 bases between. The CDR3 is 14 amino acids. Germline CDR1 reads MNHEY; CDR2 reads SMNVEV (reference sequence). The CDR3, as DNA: TGTGCCAGCAGATCCCGACAGATGAACACTGAAGCTTTCTTT. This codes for CASRSRQMNTEAFF.

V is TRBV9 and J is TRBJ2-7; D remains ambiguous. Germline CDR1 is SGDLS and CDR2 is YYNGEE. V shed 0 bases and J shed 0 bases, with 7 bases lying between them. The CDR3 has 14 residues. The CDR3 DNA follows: TGTGCCAGCAGCGTAGACGCACTCTCCTACGAGCAGTACTTC. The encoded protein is CASSVDALSYEQYF.

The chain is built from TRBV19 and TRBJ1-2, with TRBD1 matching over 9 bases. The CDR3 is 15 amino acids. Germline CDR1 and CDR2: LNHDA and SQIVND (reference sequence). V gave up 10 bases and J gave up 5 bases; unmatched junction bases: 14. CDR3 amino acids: CATTPGQGLQYGYTF. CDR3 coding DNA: TGTGCCACCACTCCGGGACAGGGATTACAATATGGCTACACCTTC.

CDR3 sequence (DNA): TGTGCCAGTAGGCCCGGGACAGCCCCCGGGGAGCTGTTTTTT. It is translated as CASRPGTAPGELFF. The chain combines TRBV19 with TRBJ2-2, with 7 nucleotides matching TRBD1. Losses at the gene ends were 6 bases for V and 6 bases for J; bases not matched to a gene: 7. CDR1 and CDR2 from the germline V gene are LNHDA and SQIVND (reference sequence). The CDR3 contains 14 residues.

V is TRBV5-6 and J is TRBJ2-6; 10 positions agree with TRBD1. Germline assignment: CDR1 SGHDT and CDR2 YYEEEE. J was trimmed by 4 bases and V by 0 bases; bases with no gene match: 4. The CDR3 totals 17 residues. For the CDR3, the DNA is TGTGCCAGCAGCTTGGGACAGGGGGCGTTAGGGGCCAACGTCCTGACTTTC. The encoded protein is CASSLGQGALGANVLTF.

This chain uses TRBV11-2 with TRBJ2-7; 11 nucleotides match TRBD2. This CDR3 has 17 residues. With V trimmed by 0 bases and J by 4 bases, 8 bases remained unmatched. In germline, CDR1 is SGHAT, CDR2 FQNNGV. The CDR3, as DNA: TGTGCCAGCAGCTTAGATCTTATAGCGGGGGGGCCTTACGAGCAGTACTTC. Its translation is CASSLDLIAGGPYEQYF.

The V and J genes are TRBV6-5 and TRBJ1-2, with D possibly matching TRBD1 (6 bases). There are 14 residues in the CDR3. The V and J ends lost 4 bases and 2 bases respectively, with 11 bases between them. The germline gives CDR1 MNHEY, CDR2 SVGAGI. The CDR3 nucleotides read TGTGCCAGCAGTTGGCTGGGGGCGAACTATGGCTACACCTTC. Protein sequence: CASSWLGANYGYTF.

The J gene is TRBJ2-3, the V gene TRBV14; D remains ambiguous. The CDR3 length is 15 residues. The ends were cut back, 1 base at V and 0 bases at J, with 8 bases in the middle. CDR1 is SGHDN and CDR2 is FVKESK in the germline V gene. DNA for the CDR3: TGTGCCAGCAGCCAAGGCGGATATAGCACAGATACGCAGTATTTT. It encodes CASSQGGYSTDTQYF.

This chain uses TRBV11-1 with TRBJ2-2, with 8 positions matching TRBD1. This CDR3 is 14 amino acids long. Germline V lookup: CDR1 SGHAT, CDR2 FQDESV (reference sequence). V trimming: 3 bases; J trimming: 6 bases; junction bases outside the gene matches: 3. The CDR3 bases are TGTGCCAGCAGCTTCCAGGGGGCGTCCGGGGAGCTGTTTTTT. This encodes CASSFQGASGELFF. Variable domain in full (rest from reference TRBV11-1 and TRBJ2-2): EAEVAQSPRYKITEKSQAVAFWCDPISGHATLYWYRQILGQGPELLVQFQDESVVDDSQLPKDRFSAERLKGVDSTLKIQPAELGDSAMYLCASSFQGASGELFFGEGSRLTVL.

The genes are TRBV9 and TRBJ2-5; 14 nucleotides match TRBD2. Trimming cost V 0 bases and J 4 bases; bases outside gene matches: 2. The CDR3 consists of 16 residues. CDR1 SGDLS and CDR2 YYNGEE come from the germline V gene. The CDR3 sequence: CASSVAGLAGGETQYF. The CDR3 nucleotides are TGTGCCAGCAGCGTAGCTGGACTAGCGGGAGGAGAGACCCAGTACTTC.